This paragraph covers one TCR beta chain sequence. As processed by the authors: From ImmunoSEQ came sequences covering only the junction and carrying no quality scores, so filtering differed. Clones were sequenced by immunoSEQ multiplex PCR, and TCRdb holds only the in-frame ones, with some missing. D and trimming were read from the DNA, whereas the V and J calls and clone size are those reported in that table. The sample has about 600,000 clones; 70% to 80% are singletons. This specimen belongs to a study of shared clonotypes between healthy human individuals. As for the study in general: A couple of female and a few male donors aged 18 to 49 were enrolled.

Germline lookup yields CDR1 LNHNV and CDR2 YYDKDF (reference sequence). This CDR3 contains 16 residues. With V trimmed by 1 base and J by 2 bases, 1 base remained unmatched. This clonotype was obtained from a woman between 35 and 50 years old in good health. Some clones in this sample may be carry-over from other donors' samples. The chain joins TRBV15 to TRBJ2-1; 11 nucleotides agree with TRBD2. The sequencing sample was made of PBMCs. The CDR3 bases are TGTGCCACCAGCAGAGGTAGCGGGAGGGCCTACAATGAGCAGTTCTTC. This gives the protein CATSRGSGRAYNEQFF.